Sequencing of this T cell receptor (beta chain) was carried out in a study of blood T cell repertoires in COVID-19. The V end was cut by 1 base, the J end by 11 bases, with 11 bases between. The CDR3 totals 13 residues. Per germline, CDR1 SEHNR and CDR2 FQNEAQ (reference sequence). Study members were between about 18 and 89 years old and lived in roughly 24 US regions. Recovery among Cohort 3 donors was established by two negative PCRs, clearance, or symptom resolution. Per the study methods: Researchers report that nucleated cell counts were estimated from reference gene primer amplification. Repertoires were generated with immunoSEQ multiplex PCR, while TCRdb's copy carries only in-frame clones and drops some. Clone size and the V and J calls come from that table; the DNA yielded D and trimming. Of roughly 130,000 clones listed, about 86% are singletons.

The rearrangement uses TRBV7-9 and TRBJ1-4, with D hard to call. Sequenced input: PBMCs or T cells enriched from blood (not recorded which). This TCR was sampled from a woman in her forties or fifties who had recovered from COVID-19. CDR3 DNA sequence: TGTGCCAGCAGCTTAGGTCCAGTCGTGAAACTGTTTTTT. Its translation is CASSLGPVVKLFF.